The T cell receptor (beta chain) under discussion was sequenced for a study of shared clonotypes between healthy human individuals. Comment on this clone: Its specificity is unknown.

Study results and caveats: Generation probability values for non-shared clonotypes were lower than those for clonotypes shared by all four donors.

CDR1 LNHDA and CDR2 SQIVND come from the germline V gene (reference sequence). Trimming removed 11 bases at V and 3 bases at J, with 16 bases between. The CDR3 has 14 amino acids. Generated by immunoSEQ multiplex PCR, the TCRdb table keeps only in-frame clones and is missing some. Of roughly 1.5 million clones in the sample, roughly 98% were seen once. This sequence was found in a young man in good health. J is TRBJ2-2 and V is TRBV19, with D perhaps matching TRBD2 (6 bases). What was sequenced was naive CD4+ T cells sorted from blood. Subset meaning: CD45RA+ positively selected. CDR3 sequence reads: CASGNAGHTGELFF. CDR3 coding DNA: TGTGCCTCCGGGAACGCGGGACACACCGGGGAGCTGTTTTTT. Looking up the rest from reference TRBV19 and TRBJ2-2 gives the full variable domain: DGGITQSPKYLFRKEGQNVTLSCEQNLNHDAMYWYRQDPGQGLRLIYYSQIVNDFQKGDIAEGYSVSREKKESFPLTVTSAQKNPTAFYLCASGNAGHTGELFFGEGSRLTVL.